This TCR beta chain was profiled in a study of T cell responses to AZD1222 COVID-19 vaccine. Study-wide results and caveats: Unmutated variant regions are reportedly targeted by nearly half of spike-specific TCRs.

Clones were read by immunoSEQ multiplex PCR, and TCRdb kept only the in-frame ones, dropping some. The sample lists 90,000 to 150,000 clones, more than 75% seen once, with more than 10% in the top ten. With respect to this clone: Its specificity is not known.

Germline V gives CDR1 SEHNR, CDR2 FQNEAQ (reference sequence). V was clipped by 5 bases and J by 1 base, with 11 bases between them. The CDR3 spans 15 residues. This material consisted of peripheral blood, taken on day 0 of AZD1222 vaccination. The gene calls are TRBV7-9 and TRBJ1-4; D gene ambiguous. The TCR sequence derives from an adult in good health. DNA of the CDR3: TGTGCCAGCAGCCGAGAGACGGGAACTAATGAAAAACTGTTTTTT. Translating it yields CASSRETGTNEKLFF. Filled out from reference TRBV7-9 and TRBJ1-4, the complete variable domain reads DTGVSQNPRHKITKRGQNVTFRCDPISEHNRLYWYRQTLGQGPEFLTYFQNEAQLEKSRLLSDRFSAERPKGSFSTLEIQRTEQGDSAMYLCASSRETGTNEKLFFGSGTQLSVL.